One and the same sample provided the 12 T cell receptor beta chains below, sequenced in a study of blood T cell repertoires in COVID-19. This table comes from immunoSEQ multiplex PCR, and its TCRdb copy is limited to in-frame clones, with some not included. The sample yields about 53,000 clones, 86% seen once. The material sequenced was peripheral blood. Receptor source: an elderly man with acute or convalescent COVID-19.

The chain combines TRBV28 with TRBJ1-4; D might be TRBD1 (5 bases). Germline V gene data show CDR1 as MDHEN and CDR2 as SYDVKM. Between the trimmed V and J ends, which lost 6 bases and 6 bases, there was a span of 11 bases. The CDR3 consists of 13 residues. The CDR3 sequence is CASSRGGDEKLFF. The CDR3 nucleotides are TGTGCCAGCAGCCGGGGGGGGGATGAAAAACTGTTTTTT.

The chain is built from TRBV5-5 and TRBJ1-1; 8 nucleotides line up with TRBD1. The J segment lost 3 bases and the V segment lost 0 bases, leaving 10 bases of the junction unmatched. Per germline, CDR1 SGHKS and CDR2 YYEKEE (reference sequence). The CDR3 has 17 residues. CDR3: CASSLAPGQGGDTEAFF. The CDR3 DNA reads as TGTGCCAGCAGCTTGGCCCCTGGACAGGGAGGGGACACTGAAGCTTTCTTT.

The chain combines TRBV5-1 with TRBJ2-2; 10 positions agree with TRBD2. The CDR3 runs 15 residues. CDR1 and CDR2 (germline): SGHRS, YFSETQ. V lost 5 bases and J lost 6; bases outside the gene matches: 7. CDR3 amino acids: CASSGASGGPGELFF. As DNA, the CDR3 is TGCGCCAGCAGTGGCGCTAGCGGGGGTCCCGGGGAGCTGTTTTTT.

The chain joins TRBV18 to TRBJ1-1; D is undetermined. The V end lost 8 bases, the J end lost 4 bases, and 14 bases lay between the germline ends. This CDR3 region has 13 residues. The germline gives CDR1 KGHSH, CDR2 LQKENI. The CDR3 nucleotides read TGTGCCAGCGCGGCCCCCTTGGGCACTGAAGCTTTCTTT. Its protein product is CASAAPLGTEAFF.

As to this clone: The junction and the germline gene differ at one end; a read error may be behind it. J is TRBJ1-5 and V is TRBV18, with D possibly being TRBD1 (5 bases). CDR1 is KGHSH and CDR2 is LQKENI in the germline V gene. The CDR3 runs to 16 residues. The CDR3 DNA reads TGTGCCAGCTCACCACTCGGGGCTCCTAGCGATCAGCCCCAGCATTTT. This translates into CASSPLGAPSDQPQHF.

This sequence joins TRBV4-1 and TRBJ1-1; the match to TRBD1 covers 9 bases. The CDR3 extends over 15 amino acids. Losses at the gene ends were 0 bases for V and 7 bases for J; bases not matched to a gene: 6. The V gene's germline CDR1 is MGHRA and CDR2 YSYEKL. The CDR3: CASSQDGPGQGEAFF. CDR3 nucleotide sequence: TGCGCCAGCAGCCAAGATGGTCCGGGACAGGGTGAAGCTTTCTTT.

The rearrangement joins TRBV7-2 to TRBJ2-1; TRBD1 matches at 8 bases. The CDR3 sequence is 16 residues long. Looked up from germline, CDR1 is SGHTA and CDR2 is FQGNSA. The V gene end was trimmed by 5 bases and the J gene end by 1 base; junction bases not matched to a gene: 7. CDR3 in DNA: TGTGCCAGCAGCAGGGTCGGGACAGGTTCCTACAATGAGCAGTTCTTC. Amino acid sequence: CASSRVGTGSYNEQFF.

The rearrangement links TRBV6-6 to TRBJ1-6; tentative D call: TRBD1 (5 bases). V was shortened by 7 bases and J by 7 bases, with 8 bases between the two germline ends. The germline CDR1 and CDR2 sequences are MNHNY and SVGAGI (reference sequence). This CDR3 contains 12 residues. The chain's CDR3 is CASTHRNSPLHF. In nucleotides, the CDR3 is TGTGCCAGCACCCACAGGAATTCACCCCTCCACTTT.

The CDR3 is CASSAEGARGNTIYF. CDR3 sequence (DNA): TGTGCCAGCAGCGCGGAGGGGGCGCGGGGAAACACCATATATTTT. The genes are TRBV6-5 and TRBJ1-3, with 7 bases identical to TRBD1. The CDR3 is 15 residues long. After removal of 6 bases from V and 4 bases from J, the junction contained 9 bases not matched to a gene. Germline assignment: CDR1 MNHEY and CDR2 SVGAGI.

The CDR3 region has the DNA TGTGCCAGCAGCTTATACTCTAACCGCGGGGAGACCCAGTACTTC. Translation gives CASSLYSNRGETQYF. The V call is TRBV7-3, the J call TRBJ2-5; D is possibly TRBD2 (5 bases). The CDR3 runs 15 residues. Trimming stripped 2 bases from V and 5 bases from J, with 15 bases between. Per the germline V gene, CDR1 is SGHTA and CDR2 is FQGTGA.

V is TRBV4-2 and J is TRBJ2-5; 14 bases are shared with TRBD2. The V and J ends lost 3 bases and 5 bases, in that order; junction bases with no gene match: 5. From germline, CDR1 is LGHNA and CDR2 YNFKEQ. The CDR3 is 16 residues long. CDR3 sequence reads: CASSQPGTSGGETQYF. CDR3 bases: TGTGCCAGCAGCCAGCCTGGGACTAGCGGGGGTGAGACCCAGTACTTC.

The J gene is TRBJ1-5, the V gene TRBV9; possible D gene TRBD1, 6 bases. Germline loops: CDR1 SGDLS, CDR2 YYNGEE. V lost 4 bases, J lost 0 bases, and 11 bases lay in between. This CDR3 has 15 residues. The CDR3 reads CASSSGGYSNQPQHF. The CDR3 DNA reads TGTGCCAGCAGCTCGGGGGGCTATAGCAATCAGCCCCAGCATTTT.